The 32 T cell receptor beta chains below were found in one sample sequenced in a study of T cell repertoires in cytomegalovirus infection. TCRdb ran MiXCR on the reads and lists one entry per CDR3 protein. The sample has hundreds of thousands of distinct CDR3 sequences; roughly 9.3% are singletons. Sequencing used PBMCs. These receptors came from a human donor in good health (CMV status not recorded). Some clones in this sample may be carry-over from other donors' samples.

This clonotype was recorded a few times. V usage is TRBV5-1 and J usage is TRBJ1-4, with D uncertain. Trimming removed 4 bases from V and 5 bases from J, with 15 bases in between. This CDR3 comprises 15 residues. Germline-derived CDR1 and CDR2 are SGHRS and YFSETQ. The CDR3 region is CASSPGSHGNEKLFF. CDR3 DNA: TGCGCCAGCAGCCCGGGGAGTCATGGGAATGAAAAACTGTTTTTT.

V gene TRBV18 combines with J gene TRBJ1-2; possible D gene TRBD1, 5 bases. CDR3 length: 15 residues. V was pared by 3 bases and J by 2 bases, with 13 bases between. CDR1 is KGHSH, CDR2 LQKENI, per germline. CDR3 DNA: TGTGCCAGCTCACCTTTTGACAGCTTCAACTATGGCTACACCTTC. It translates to CASSPFDSFNYGYTF.

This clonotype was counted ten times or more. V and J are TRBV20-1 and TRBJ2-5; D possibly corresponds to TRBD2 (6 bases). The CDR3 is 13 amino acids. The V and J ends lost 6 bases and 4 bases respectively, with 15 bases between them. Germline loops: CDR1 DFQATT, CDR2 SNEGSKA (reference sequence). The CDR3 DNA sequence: TGCAGTGCGGCTCAATCGGGGGTAGAGACCCAGTACTTC. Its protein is CSAAQSGVETQYF.

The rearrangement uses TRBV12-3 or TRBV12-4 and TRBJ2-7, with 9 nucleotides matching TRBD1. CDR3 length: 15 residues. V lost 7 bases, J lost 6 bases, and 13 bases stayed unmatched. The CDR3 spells CASNSYRGPESEQYF. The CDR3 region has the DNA TGTGCCAGCAATTCGTACAGGGGGCCAGAATCCGAGCAGTACTTC.

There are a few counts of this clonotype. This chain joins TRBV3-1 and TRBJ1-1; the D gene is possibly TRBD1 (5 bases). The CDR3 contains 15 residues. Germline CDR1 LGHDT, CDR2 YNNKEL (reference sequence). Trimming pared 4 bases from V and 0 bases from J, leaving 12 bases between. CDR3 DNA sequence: TGTGCCAGCAGCCTGTGGGGCGGTCTGAACACTGAAGCTTTCTTT. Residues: CASSLWGGLNTEAFF.

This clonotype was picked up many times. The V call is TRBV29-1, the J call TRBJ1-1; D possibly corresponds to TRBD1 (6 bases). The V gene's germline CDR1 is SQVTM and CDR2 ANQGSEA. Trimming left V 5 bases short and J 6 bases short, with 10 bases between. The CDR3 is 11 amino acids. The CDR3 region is CSVLDSSEAFF. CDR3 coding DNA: TGCAGCGTTTTGGACAGCTCTGAAGCTTTCTTT. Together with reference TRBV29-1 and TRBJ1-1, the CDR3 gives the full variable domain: SAVISQKPSRDICQRGTSLTIQCQVDSQVTMMFWYRQQPGQSLTLIATANQGSEATYESGFVIDKFPISRPNLTFSTLTVSNMSPEDSSIYLCSVLDSSEAFFGQGTRLTVV.

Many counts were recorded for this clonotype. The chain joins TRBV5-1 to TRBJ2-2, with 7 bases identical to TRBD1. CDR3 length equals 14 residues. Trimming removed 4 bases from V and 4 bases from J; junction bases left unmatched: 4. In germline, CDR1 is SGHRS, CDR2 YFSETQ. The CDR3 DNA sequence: TGCGCCAGCAGCACCACAGGGGTCACCGGGGAGCTGTTTTTT. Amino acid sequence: CASSTTGVTGELFF.

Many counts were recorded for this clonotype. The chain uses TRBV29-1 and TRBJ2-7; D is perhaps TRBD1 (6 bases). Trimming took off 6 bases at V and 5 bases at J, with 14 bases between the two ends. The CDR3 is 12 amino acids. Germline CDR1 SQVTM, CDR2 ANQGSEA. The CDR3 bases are TGCAGCGTCAACCCGACAGGCCACGAGCAGTACTTC. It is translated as CSVNPTGHEQYF.

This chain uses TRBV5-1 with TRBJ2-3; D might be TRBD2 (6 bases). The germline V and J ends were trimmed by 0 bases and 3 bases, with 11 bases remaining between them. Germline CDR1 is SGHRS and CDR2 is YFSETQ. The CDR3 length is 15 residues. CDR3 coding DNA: TGCGCCAGCAGCTTGGGGCGGGGCGCAACAGATACGCAGTATTTT. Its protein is CASSLGRGATDTQYF.

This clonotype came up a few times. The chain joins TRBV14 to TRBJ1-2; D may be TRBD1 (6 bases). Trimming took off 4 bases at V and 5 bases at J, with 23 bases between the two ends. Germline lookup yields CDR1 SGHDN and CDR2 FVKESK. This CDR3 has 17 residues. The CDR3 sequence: CASSRIGLLGGGYGYTF. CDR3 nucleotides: TGTGCCAGCAGCCGGATCGGCCTCCTGGGAGGGGGGTATGGCTACACCTTC.

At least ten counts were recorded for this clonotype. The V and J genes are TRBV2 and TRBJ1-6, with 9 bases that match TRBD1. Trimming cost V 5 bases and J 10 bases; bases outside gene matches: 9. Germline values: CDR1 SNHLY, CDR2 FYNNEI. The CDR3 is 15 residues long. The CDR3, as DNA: TGTGCCAGCAGTCCTACTACGACAGGGGGGTCACCCCTCCACTTT. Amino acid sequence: CASSPTTTGGSPLHF.

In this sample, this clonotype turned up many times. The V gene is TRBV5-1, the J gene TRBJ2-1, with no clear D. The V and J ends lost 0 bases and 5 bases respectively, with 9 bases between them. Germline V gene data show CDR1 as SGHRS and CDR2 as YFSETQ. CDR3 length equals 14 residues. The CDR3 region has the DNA TGCGCCAGCAGCTTGGGGCATATGAACAATGAGCAGTTCTTC. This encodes CASSLGHMNNEQFF.

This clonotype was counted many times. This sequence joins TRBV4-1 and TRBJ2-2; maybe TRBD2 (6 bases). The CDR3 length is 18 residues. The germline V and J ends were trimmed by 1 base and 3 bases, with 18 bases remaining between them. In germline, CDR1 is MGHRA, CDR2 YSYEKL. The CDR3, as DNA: TGCGCCAGCAGCCAAGCGAAGGGTCCGGGGGTGGACACCGGGGAGCTGTTTTTT. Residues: CASSQAKGPGVDTGELFF.

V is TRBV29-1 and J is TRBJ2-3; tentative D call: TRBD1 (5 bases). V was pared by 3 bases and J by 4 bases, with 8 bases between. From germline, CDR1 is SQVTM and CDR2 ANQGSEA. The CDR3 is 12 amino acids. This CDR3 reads CSVESTADTQYF. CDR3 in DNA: TGCAGCGTTGAGTCGACAGCAGATACGCAGTATTTT.

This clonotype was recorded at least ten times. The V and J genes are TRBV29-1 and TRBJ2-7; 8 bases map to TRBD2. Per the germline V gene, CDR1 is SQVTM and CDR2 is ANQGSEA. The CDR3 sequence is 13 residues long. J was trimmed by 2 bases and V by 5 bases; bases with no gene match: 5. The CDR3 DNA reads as TGCAGCGTTCGGGAGGGGTACACCTACGAGCAGTACTTC. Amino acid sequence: CSVREGYTYEQYF.

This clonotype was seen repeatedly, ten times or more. The CDR3 nucleotides read TGTGCCAGCAGCGCAGGGGGACAGGCTAATTCACCCCTCCACTTT. This sequence encodes CASSAGGQANSPLHF. This chain uses TRBV7-6 with TRBJ1-6, with 8 bases matching TRBD1. This CDR3 has 15 residues. Losses at the gene ends were 5 bases for V and 6 bases for J; bases not matched to a gene: 6. Per the germline V gene, CDR1 is SGHVS and CDR2 is FNYEAQ.

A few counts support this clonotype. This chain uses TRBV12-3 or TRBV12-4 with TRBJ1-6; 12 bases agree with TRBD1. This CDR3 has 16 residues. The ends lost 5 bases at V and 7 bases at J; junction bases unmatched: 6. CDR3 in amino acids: CASSTGTGGWNSPLHF. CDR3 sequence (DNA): TGTGCCAGCAGTACCGGGACAGGGGGCTGGAATTCACCCCTCCACTTT.

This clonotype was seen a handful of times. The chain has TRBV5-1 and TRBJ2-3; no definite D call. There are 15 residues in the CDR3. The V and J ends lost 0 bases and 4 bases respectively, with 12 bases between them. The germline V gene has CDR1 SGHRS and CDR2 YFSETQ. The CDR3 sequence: CASSLETDPPDTQYF. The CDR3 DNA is TGCGCCAGCAGCTTGGAGACGGACCCCCCAGATACGCAGTATTTT.

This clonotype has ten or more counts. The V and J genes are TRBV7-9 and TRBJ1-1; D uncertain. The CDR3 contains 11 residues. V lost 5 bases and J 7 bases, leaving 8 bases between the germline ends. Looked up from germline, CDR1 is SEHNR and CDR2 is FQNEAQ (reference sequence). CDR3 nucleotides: TGTGCCAGCAGCGGACGGAGTGAAGCTTTCTTT. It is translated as CASSGRSEAFF. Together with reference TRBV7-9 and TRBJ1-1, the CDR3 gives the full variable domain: DTGVSQNPRHKITKRGQNVTFRCDPISEHNRLYWYRQTLGQGPEFLTYFQNEAQLEKSRLLSDRFSAERPKGSFSTLEIQRTEQGDSAMYLCASSGRSEAFFGQGTRLTVV.

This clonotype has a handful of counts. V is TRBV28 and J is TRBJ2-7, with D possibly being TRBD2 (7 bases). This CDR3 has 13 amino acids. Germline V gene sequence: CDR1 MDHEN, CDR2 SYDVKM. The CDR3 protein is CASSLLRGGDISV. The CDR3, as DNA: TGTGCCAGCAGTCTACTCAGGGGAGGGGATATAAGCGTC.

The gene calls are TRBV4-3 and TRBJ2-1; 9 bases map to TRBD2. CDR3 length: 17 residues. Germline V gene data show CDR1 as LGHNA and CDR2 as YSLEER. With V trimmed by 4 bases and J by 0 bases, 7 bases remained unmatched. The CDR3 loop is CASSLRLAVSSYNEQFF. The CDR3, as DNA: TGCGCCAGCAGCCTAAGACTAGCGGTGAGCTCCTACAATGAGCAGTTCTTC.

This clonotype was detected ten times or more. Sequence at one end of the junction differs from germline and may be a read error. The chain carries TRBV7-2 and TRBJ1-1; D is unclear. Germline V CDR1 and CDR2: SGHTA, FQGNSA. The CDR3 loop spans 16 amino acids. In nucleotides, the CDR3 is TGTGCCAGCAGCTTAGCGCCAGGCCTGGCGAACCCTGAAGCTTTCTTT. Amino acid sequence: CASSLAPGLANPEAFF.

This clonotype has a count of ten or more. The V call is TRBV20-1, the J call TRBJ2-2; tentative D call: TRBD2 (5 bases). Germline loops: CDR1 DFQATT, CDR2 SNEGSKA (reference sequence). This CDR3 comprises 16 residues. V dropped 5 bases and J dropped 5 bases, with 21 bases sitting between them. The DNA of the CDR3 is TGCAGTGCTTTCGATCTAGCAACGGGAATTACCGGGGAGCTGTTTTTT. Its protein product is CSAFDLATGITGELFF.

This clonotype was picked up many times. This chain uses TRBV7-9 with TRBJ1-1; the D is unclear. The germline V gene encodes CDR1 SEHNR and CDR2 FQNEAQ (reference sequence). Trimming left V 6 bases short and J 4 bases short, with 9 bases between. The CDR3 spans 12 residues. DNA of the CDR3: TGTGCCAGCAGGCTGGCGGGCACTGAAGCTTTCTTT. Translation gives CASRLAGTEAFF.

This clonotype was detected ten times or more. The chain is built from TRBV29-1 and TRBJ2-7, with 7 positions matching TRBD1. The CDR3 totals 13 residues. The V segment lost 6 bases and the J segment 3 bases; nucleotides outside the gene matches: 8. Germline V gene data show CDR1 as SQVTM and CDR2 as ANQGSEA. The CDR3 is CSVGQRQGYEQYF. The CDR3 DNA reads TGCAGCGTAGGCCAGAGACAGGGCTACGAGCAGTACTTC.

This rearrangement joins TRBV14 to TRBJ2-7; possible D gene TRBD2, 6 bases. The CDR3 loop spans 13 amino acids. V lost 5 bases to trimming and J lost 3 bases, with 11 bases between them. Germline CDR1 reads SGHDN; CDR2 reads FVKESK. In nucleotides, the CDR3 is TGTGCCAGCAGCTCAGGAGGGATCTACGAGCAGTACGTC. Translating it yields CASSSGGIYEQYV.

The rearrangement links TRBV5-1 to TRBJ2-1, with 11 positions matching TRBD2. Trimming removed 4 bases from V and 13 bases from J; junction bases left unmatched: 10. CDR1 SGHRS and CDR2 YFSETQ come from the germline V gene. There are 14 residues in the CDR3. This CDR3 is CASSSSGGAMSQFF. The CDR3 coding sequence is TGCGCCAGCAGCAGTAGCGGGGGGGCAATGAGCCAGTTCTTC.

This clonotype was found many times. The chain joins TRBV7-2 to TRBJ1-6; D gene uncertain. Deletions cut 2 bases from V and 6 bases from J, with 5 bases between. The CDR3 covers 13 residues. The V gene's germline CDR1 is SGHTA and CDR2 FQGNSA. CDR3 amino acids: CASSLKGNSPLHF. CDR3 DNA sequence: TGTGCCAGCAGCTTAAAGGGTAATTCACCCCTCCACTTT.

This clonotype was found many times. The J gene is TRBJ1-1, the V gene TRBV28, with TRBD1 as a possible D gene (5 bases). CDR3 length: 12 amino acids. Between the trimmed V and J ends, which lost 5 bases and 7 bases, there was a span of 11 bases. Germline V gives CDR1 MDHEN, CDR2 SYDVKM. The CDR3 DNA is TGTGCCAGCAGTCAGGGACCAGGTGAAGCTTTCTTT. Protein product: CASSQGPGEAFF.

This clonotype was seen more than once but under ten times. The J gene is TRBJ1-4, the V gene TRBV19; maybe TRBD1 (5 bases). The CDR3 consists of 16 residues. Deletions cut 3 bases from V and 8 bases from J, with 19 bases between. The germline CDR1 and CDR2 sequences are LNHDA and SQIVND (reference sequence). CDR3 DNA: TGTGCCAGTAGTATCTCTCCGGGACTCCGCCGGGAAAAACTGTTTTTT. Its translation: CASSISPGLRREKLFF.

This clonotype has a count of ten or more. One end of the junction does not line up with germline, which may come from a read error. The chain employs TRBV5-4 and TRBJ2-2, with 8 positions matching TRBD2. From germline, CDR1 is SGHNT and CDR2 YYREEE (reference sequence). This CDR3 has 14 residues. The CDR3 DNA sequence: TGTGCGAGCAGGACTAGCCTGAACACCGGGGAGCTGTTTTTT. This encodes CASRTSLNTGELFF.

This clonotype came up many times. The DNA of the CDR3 is TGCAGCGTTGAGAAGCGGGACACTGAAGCTTTCTTT. Its translation is CSVEKRDTEAFF. The chain employs TRBV29-1 and TRBJ1-1; D remains ambiguous. The CDR3 has 12 amino acids. Per germline, CDR1 SQVTM and CDR2 ANQGSEA. V shed 3 bases and J shed 3 bases, with 8 bases lying between them.